Sequencing of this T cell receptor (beta chain) was carried out in a study of OX40 agonist ivuxolimab in advanced cancers. The wider study: People who had prior anti-PD-1, anti-PD-L1 or anti-CTLA-4 therapy could take part, and about 40% had some.

If patients had autoimmune disease history or systemic immunosuppression, they were excluded. A word on this clone: Antigen specificity is unknown.

There are 11 residues in the CDR3. Trimming removed 2 bases at V and 5 bases at J, with 4 bases between. In germline, CDR1 is GTSNPN, CDR2 SVGIG (reference sequence). This table comes from immunoSEQ multiplex PCR, and its TCRdb copy is limited to in-frame clones, with some not included. The table records some 96,000 clones, around nine tenths of them present only once. Study-wide results and caveats: Relative to CD4+ cells, CD8+ T cells on average had more expanded clones. No antigen was identified for the clonally expanded peripheral T cells.

The chain has TRBV30 and TRBJ2-1; D is undetermined. The source is an adult with an advanced solid tumor such as melanoma, head and neck, liver or kidney cancer. Sample: CD4+ or CD8+ T cells sorted from blood, taken in a trial of the OX40 agonist ivuxolimab. The CDR3 sequence is CAWSLDNEQFF. The CDR3 nucleotides read TGTGCCTGGAGTTTGGACAATGAGCAGTTCTTC.